The clone carrying this TCR beta chain was counted between two and nine times. The junction and the germline gene differ at one end; a read error may be behind it. Germline V gene sequence: CDR1 SSHAT, CDR2 FNYEAQ (reference sequence). This CDR3 contains 13 residues. The data originate from a study of shared T cell receptors in the human thymus. Profiling relied on immunoSEQ multiplex PCR, and the TCRdb table lists in-frame clones only, not all of them. This repertoire shows more than 550,000 clones, approximately 85% found once; its top ten account for roughly 0.01%. The same data also went into a second study, on human thymus T cells.

The source of this sequence is a girl less than two years old with a congenital heart defect. The V and J genes are TRBV7-7 and TRBJ1-1; D is ambiguous. Sequencing used thymocytes. For the CDR3, the DNA is TGTGCTAGCAGCTTATTTCGAGGTACTGAAGCTTTCTTT. Encoded protein: CASSLFRGTEAFF.